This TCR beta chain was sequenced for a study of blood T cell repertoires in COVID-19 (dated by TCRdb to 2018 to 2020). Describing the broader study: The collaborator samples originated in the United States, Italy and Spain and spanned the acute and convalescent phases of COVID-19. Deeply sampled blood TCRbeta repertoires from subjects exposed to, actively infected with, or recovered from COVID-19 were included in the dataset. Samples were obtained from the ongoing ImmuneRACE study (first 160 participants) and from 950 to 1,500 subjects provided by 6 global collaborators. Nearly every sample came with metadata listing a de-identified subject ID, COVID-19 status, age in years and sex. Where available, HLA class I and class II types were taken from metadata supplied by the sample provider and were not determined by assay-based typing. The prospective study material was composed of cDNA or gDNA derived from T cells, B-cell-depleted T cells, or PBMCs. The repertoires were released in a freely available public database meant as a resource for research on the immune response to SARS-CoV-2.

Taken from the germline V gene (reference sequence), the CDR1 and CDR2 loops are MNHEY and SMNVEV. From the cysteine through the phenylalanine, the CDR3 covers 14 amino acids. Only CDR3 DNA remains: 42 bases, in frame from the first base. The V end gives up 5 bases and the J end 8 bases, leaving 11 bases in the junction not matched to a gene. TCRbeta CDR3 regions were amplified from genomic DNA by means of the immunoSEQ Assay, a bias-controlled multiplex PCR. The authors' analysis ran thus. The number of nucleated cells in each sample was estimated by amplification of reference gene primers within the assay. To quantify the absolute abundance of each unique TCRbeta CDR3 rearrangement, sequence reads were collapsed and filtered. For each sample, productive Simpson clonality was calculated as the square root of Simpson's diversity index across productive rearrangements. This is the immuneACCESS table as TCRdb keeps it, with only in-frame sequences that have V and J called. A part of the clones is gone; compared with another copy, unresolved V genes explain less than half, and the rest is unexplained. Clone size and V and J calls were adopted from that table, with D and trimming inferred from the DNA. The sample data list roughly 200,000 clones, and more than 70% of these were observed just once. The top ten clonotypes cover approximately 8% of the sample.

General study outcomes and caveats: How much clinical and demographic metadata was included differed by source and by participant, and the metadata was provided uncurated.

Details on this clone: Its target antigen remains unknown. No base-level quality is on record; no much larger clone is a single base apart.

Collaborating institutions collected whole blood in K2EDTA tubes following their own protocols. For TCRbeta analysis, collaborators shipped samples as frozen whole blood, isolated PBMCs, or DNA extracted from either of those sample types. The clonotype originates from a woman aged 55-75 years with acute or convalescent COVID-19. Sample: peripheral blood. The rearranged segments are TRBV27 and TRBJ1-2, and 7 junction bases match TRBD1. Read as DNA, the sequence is TGTGCCAGCAGTCCCCTCATACAGGGGAAAGGCTACACCTTC. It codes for CASSPLIQGKGYTF.